The T cell receptor (beta chain) under discussion was sequenced for a study of T cells in Graves' hyperthyroidism and ophthalmopathy. It was RNA transcripts that yielded the amplified TCR beta CDR3 regions. The HTBI primer set was used in a first-round RT-PCR of the TCR CDR3. TCRdb recomputed calls from the multiplex PCR reads with MiXCR, one row per CDR3 protein. The sample includes under 400,000 distinct CDR3 sequences, roughly a fifth of them seen just once. This clonotype was recorded many times. This CDR3 comprises 13 residues. Germline-derived CDR1 and CDR2 are SGHRS and YFSETQ. V was shortened by 0 bases and J by 4 bases, with 7 bases between the two germline ends.

The sequenced sample consisted of blood. V and J are TRBV5-1 and TRBJ2-5, with TRBD2 as a possible D gene (5 bases). This TCR was recovered from a woman in her forties or fifties with Graves' hyperthyroidism. CDR3 amino acids: CASSLEGRETQYF. In DNA form, the CDR3 reads TGCGCCAGCAGCTTGGAAGGGAGAGAGACCCAGTACTTC.